This T cell receptor (beta chain) derives from a study of cytomegalovirus exposure and HLA in healthy donors. Regarding the study as a whole: There were reportedly fewer N-insertions in an Asian-associated ancestry cluster than the roughly 670-donor mean, in a later analysis. Among TCR beta chains, those listed as cytomegalovirus-associated numbered about 150. CMV serostatus was the sole immune exposure data available.

A multiplex PCR was run with 60 Vbeta primers and 13 Jbeta primers. Generated by immunoSEQ multiplex PCR, the TCRdb table keeps only in-frame clones and is missing some. The sample shows more than 90,000 clones, around 76% of them seen only once. This clone was seen a single time. The antigen is unknown. V gave up 6 bases and J gave up 1 base, with 15 bases separating them. The CDR3 is made up of 15 amino acids. CDR1 and CDR2 (germline): SEHNR, FQNEAQ (reference sequence). Sequencing was carried out using PBMCs. The TCR originated in a man between 35 and 55 years old in good health and CMV-seropositive. The chain has TRBV7-9 and TRBJ1-1; D remains ambiguous. For the CDR3, the DNA is TGTGCCAGCAGTCAAAGCGGGTACAGGAACACTGAAGCTTTCTTT. It is translated as CASSQSGYRNTEAFF.